This is a list of T cell receptor beta chains from one sample in a study of CD8 T cells in ankylosing spondylitis. TCRdb passed the 5' RACE reads through MiXCR, listing each CDR3 protein once. The data contain approximately 440,000 distinct CDR3 sequences, under 20% of them seen just once; the ten biggest clones take up just over 1%. The specimen sequenced was blood, either unsorted or a sorted T cell fraction (not recorded which). Every receptor here comes from a male donor with ankylosing spondylitis. The CDR3 runs from the conserved cysteine through the conserved F or W. Each record gives: CDR3 DNA, CDR3 protein, D gene, J gene, clone size, V gene. The D gene is left open where the match is weak. The size of a clone is reported for some rows only, either as once, few or many, or as a class for expanded clones.

TGCAGTGCTAGAGATCCGGCGACAGGGGGGAAATACGAGCAGTACTTC | CSARDPATGGKYEQYF | TRBD1 | TRBJ2-7 | many | TRBV20-1
TGTGCCAGCAGTTACTCGAGCGGGGGCCCCTACGAGCAGTACTTC | CASSYSSGGPYEQYF | TRBD2 | TRBJ2-7 | NA | TRBV6-5
TGTGCCAGCAGCTTAGGTCAAGCTCCGACAGGGGCAAATACGCAGTATTTT | CASSLGQAPTGANTQYF | TRBD1 | TRBJ2-3 | many | TRBV7-9
TGTGCCAGCAGCTTGGAGAGGGGGCCGCGGGGAAAGCAGTTCTTC | CASSLERGPRGKQFF | NA | TRBJ2-1 | NA | TRBV5-5
TGCAGCGTAAACAGGGGGCACAACACCGGGGAGCTGTTTTTT | CSVNRGHNTGELFF | TRBD1 | TRBJ2-2 | few | TRBV29-1
TGTGCCAGCAGCGGACTGCAGGGGTATAATTCACCCCTCCACTTT | CASSGLQGYNSPLHF | NA | TRBJ1-6 | few | TRBV7-2
TGCGCCAGCAGCGGAACGGGACCGCCATTCTCCTACGAGCAGTACTTC | CASSGTGPPFSYEQYF | NA | TRBJ2-7 | few | TRBV5-1
TGCAGTGCTGGCAATGACATAACCTACGAGCAGTACTTC | CSAGNDITYEQYF | NA | TRBJ2-7 | NA | TRBV20-1
TGTGCCAGCAGCCAGCCCGGGACGCTTACCTACGAGCAGTACTTC | CASSQPGTLTYEQYF | NA | TRBJ2-7 | NA | TRBV3-1
TGCGCCAGCAGCGCAGACGGTTCGCCCCTCACAGATACGCAGTATTTT | CASSADGSPLTDTQYF | NA | TRBJ2-3 | NA | TRBV5-1
TGCGCCAGCAGCTTGGCCGCGGACTACGAGCAGTACTTC | CASSLAADYEQYF | NA | TRBJ2-7 | few | TRBV5-1
TGTGCCAGCAGTTCCTCAGGGGCGATCCGCTCTGGAAACACCATATATTTT | CASSSSGAIRSGNTIYF | NA | TRBJ1-3 | many | TRBV12-3/TRBV12-4
TGCGCCAGCAGCTTGGAGGTGACAGAGGGAAAACTGTTTTTT | CASSLEVTEGKLFF | NA | TRBJ1-4 | few | TRBV5-1
TGCGCCAGCAGGCAACCGGACAGGGCTAATGAAAAACTGTTTTTT | CASRQPDRANEKLFF | TRBD1 | TRBJ1-4 | NA | TRBV4-1
TGCGCCAGCACCGACCGACAGGGGAGTGAGCAGTTCTTC | CASTDRQGSEQFF | TRBD1 | TRBJ2-1 | few | TRBV5-1
TGTGCCAGCAGCTTAGATGCCTCCAGCTCCTACAATGAGCAGTTCTTC | CASSLDASSSYNEQFF | NA | TRBJ2-1 | few | TRBV7-2
TGTGCCAGCAGGACTAGCGGGGGTAGCACAGATACGCAGTATTTT | CASRTSGGSTDTQYF | TRBD2 | TRBJ2-3 | few | TRBV12-3/TRBV12-4
TGTGCCAGCAGTGAGGGACAGGGGGTGACAGATACGCAGTATTTT | CASSEGQGVTDTQYF | TRBD1 | TRBJ2-3 | few | TRBV25-1
TGTGCCAGCCAAGGGACAGGGTTGTATTATGGCTACACCTTC | CASQGTGLYYGYTF | TRBD1 | TRBJ1-2 | few | TRBV12-3/TRBV12-4
TGCGCCAGCAGCCAAACTAGTTCCACCTACGAGCAGTACTTC | CASSQTSSTYEQYF | NA | TRBJ2-7 | few | TRBV4-3